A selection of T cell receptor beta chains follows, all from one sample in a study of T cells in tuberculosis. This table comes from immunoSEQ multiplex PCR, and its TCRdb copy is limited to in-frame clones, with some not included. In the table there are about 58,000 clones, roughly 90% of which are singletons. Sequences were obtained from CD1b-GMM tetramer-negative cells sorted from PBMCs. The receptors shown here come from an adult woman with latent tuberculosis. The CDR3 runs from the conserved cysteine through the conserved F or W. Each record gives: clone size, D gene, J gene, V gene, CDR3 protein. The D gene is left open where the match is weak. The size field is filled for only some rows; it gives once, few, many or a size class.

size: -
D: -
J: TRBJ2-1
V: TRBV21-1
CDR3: CASSKMDRYNEQFF

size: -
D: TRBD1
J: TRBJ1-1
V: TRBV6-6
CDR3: CASTSQVRQGAVGFF

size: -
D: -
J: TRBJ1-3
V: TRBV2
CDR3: CASRREQGISGNTIYF

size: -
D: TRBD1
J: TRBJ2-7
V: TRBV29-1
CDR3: CSSWWRQGSYEQYF

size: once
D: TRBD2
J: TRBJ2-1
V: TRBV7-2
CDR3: CASSPRTSGIAYNEQFF

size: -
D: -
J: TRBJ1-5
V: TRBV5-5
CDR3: CASSLGRANQPQHF

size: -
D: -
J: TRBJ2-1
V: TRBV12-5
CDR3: CASSIKDSRYNEQFF

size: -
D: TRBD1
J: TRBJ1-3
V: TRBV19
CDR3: CASSMRGRGHGNTIYF

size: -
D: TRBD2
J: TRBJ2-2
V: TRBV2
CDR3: CASRDLAEVNTGELFF

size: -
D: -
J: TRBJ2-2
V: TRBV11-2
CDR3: CASSLQVATNTGELFF

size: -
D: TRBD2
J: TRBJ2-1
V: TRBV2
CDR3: CASRGFREVVYNEQFF

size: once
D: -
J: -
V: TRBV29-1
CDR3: CSAGSSSYEQYF

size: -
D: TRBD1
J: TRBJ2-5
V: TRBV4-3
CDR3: CASSQDRGQGAETQYF

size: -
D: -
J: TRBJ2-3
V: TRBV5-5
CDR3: CASSLPEQDTQYF

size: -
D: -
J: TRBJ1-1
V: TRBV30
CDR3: CAWSDGSTEAFF

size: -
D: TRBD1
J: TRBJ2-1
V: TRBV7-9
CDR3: CASSLWVTGTRIEQFF

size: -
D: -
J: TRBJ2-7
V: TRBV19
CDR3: CASSIAAGTYEQYF

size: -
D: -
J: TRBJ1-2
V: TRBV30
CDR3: CAWSVQGVGGYTF

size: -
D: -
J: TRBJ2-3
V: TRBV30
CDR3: CAWSLGGAVTDTQYF

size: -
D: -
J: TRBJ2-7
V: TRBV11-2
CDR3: CASSLTGEQYF

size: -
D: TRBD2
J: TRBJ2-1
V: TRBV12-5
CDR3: CASGLVAGLASRGGGYNEQFF

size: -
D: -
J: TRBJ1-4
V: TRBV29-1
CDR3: CSVGTGVGEKLFF

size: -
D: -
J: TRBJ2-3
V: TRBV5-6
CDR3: CASSPTGPLSTDTQYF

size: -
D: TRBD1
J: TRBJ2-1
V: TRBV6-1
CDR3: CASSDRDRVYNEQFF